These 18 T cell receptor beta chains were sequenced from one sample in a study of OX40 agonist ivuxolimab in advanced cancers. The method was immunoSEQ multiplex PCR; TCRdb's version includes in-frame clones alone and lacks a portion of them. The sample carries 60,000 or so clones, about 82% recorded once. The input for sequencing was CD4+ or CD8+ T cells sorted from blood, taken in a trial of the OX40 agonist ivuxolimab. The receptors were gathered from an adult with an advanced solid tumor such as melanoma, head and neck, liver or kidney cancer.

The V gene is TRBV10-3, the J gene TRBJ2-3; no clear D. The CDR3 has 14 amino acids. Trimming cost V 6 bases and J 0 bases, with 10 bases left between them. CDR1 and CDR2 (germline): ENHRY, SYGVKD. CDR3 DNA sequence: TGTGCCATCAGGCCGGGTAGCAGCACAGATACGCAGTATTTT. Its translation is CAIRPGSSTDTQYF.

This clone is medium-sized. The chain employs TRBV4-2 and TRBJ1-2; D unresolved. This CDR3 is built from 16 residues. The V gene's germline CDR1 is LGHNA and CDR2 YNFKEQ. Trimming pared 0 bases from V and 0 bases from J, leaving 11 bases between. The chain's CDR3 is CASSQEFPLANYGYTF. CDR3 coding DNA: TGTGCCAGCAGCCAAGAGTTCCCCCTTGCTAACTATGGCTACACCTTC.

V is TRBV7-2 and J is TRBJ2-6; 7 nucleotides match TRBD1. This CDR3 comprises 16 residues. CDR1 and CDR2 (germline): SGHTA, FQGNSA. V shed 8 bases and J 0 bases; nucleotides not matched to a gene: 7. The CDR3: CASGPTGLSGANVLTF. In DNA, the CDR3 is TGTGCCAGCGGCCCGACAGGGCTCTCTGGGGCCAACGTCCTGACTTTC.

This chain uses TRBV5-1 with TRBJ1-1; 10 bases line up with TRBD1. The V segment lost 2 bases and the J segment 1 base; nucleotides outside the gene matches: 8. The CDR3 covers 17 residues. CDR1 and CDR2 (germline): SGHRS, YFSETQ. The CDR3 region has the DNA TGCGCCAGCAGCTTCATGACAGGGGGCAGGGGGAACACTGAAGCTTTCTTT. It specifies CASSFMTGGRGNTEAFF.

V is TRBV19 and J is TRBJ1-2; D ambiguous. The CDR3 consists of 12 residues. V lost 7 bases and J lost 1, with 7 bases in between. The germline V gene encodes CDR1 LNHDA and CDR2 SQIVND (reference sequence). This CDR3 reads CASTSFNYGYTF. As DNA, the CDR3 is TGTGCCAGTACGAGCTTTAACTATGGCTACACCTTC.

The rearrangement links TRBV2 to TRBJ2-5; 7 bases fit TRBD2. J lost 1 base, V lost 6 bases, and 5 bases had no gene match. From germline, CDR1 is SNHLY and CDR2 FYNNEI. CDR3 length: 14 amino acids. CDR3 sequence (DNA): TGTGCCAGCAGGCGACTAGCTGGCCAAGAGACCCAGTACTTC. It is translated as CASRRLAGQETQYF.

The chain couples TRBV6-1 to TRBJ2-5; maybe TRBD2 (5 bases). Germline V gene data show CDR1 as MNHNS and CDR2 as SASEGT. V was clipped by 3 bases and J by 7 bases, with 9 bases between them. The CDR3 consists of 12 residues. The CDR3 loop is CASSDTAVTQYF. The DNA for the CDR3 is TGTGCCAGCAGTGATACAGCGGTGACCCAGTACTTC.

The chain is built from TRBV6-6 and TRBJ1-6, with D uncertain. V was shortened by 0 bases and J by 5 bases, with 8 bases between the two germline ends. The germline CDR1 and CDR2 sequences are MNHNY and SVGAGI (reference sequence). The CDR3 is 15 amino acids. The CDR3 sequence is CASSYSRADNSPLHF. CDR3 coding DNA: TGTGCCAGCAGTTACTCTCGGGCAGATAATTCACCCCTCCACTTT.

V gene TRBV5-1 combines with J gene TRBJ1-1; D remains ambiguous. Trimming stripped 2 bases from V and 4 bases from J, with 12 bases between. Germline values: CDR1 SGHRS, CDR2 YFSETQ. The CDR3 sequence is 14 residues long. CDR3 amino acids: CASSLQPSATEAFF. The CDR3 DNA reads TGCGCCAGCAGCTTACAGCCTTCTGCCACTGAAGCTTTCTTT.

The rearrangement joins TRBV18 to TRBJ1-5, with 8 nucleotides matching TRBD1. Germline V gives CDR1 KGHSH, CDR2 LQKENI. The ends lost 3 bases at V and 4 bases at J; junction bases unmatched: 2. The CDR3 runs to 14 residues. CDR3 sequence (DNA): TGTGCCAGCTCACCGGGACAGGAGAATCAGCCCCAGCATTTT. It specifies CASSPGQENQPQHF.

As for this clone: The sample contains more than one DNA sequence encoding this CDR3. Here the CDR3 DNA reads TGTGCCAGCTCCCCCGGACAGGGAGGCACTGAAGCTTTCTTT. Its protein product is CASSPGQGGTEAFF. The rearrangement links TRBV18 to TRBJ1-1, with 8 bases fitting TRBD1. Trimming at V came to 6 bases and at J to 4 bases, leaving 7 bases not matched to a gene. The CDR3 sequence is 14 residues long. CDR1 and CDR2 from the germline V gene are KGHSH and LQKENI.

The rearrangement uses TRBV5-1 and TRBJ1-3, with a weak D call TRBD1 (6 bases). In germline, CDR1 is SGHRS, CDR2 YFSETQ. The CDR3 is made up of 14 amino acids. V lost 3 bases and J 2 bases, leaving 9 bases between the germline ends. CDR3: CASSSGGPGNTIYF. The DNA for the CDR3 is TGCGCCAGCAGCTCCGGGGGCCCTGGAAACACCATATATTTT. Supplemented by reference TRBV5-1 and TRBJ1-3, the full variable domain reads KAGVTQTPRYLIKTRGQQVTLSCSPISGHRSVSWYQQTPGQGLQFLFEYFSETQRNKGNFPGRFSGRQFSNSRSEMNVSTLELGDSALYLCASSSGGPGNTIYFGEGSWLTVV.

The chain has TRBV7-6 and TRBJ2-1; 9 bases map to TRBD1. The CDR3 has 18 residues. CDR1 is SGHVS and CDR2 is FNYEAQ in the germline V gene. Trimming removed 0 bases from V and 5 bases from J; junction bases left unmatched: 11. CDR3 loop: CASSLAHRGRVRDNEQFF. Written as DNA, the CDR3 is TGTGCCAGCAGCTTAGCGCACAGGGGGCGCGTCCGGGACAATGAGCAGTTCTTC.

This clone was seen a single time. V and J are TRBV7-8 and TRBJ1-1; D is unresolved. Trimming cost V 1 base and J 0 bases, with 9 bases left between them. The CDR3 is 15 amino acids. Germline V CDR1 and CDR2: SGHVS, FQNEAQ. CDR3 sequence: CASSLGWGMNTEAFF. The DNA for the CDR3 is TGTGCCAGCAGCTTAGGTTGGGGTATGAACACTGAAGCTTTCTTT.

The chain is built from TRBV5-1 and TRBJ1-5; no firm D call. Germline V gene lookup returns CDR1 SGHRS and CDR2 YFSETQ. The CDR3 runs 12 residues. V was clipped by 0 bases and J by 6 bases, with 4 bases between them. The CDR3 protein is CASSLDGQPQHF. The CDR3 bases are TGCGCCAGCAGCTTGGATGGTCAGCCCCAGCATTTT.

The chain carries TRBV4-1 and TRBJ2-1, with unresolved D. This CDR3 has 12 residues. CDR1 is MGHRA, CDR2 YSYEKL, per germline. Trimming left V 1 base short and J 10 bases short, with 8 bases between. This chain's CDR3 is CASSQAVGEQFF. The CDR3, as DNA: TGCGCCAGCAGCCAAGCTGTTGGGGAGCAGTTCTTC.

Written as DNA, the CDR3 is TGTGCCAGCCATGGGGGGCGAGGTCAGCCCCAGCATTTT. Its protein is CASHGGRGQPQHF. The chain couples TRBV6-5 to TRBJ1-5, with a possible D match to TRBD1 (6 bases). CDR1 and CDR2 (germline): MNHEY, SVGAGI. The CDR3 consists of 13 residues. Trimming took 8 bases from V and 6 from J, leaving 14 bases between them.

The V and J genes are TRBV5-1 and TRBJ2-1, with a tentative D call TRBD1 (6 bases). Germline V CDR1 and CDR2: SGHRS, YFSETQ. V lost 4 bases, J lost 9 bases, and 17 bases lay in between. The CDR3 is 14 residues long. DNA of the CDR3: TGCGCCAGCAGCCCACAACAGGGTCGGGGTGAGCAGTTCTTC. Its translation: CASSPQQGRGEQFF.